This TCR beta chain was sequenced in a study of T cells after yellow fever vaccination. Broader study findings: At 95% to 98% for CD4 and approximately 89% for CD8, most primary-vaccination clones showed up again after the booster. Clonotype sharing between CD4 and CD8 compartments was small.

V was cut by 0 bases and J by 1 base, with 13 bases left in between. The CDR3 has 18 residues. The germline CDR1 and CDR2 sequences are SGHVS and FNYEAQ. UMIs were added to TCR cDNA along with a universal primer site when it was made by 5'RACE template switching. TCRdb analysed the 5' RACE reads with MiXCR anew, one entry per CDR3 protein. The sample includes approximately 180,000 distinct CDR3 sequences, about 6% seen only once; the top ten take 2.9%. This clonotype was seen repeatedly, ten times or more. Its antigen remains unidentified. The TCR comes from a man aged 18 to 35 who received the YFV17D yellow fever vaccine. The source was CD4+ T cells sorted from PBMCs, collected on the day of the first yellow fever vaccination. The chain joins TRBV7-6 to TRBJ2-6, with D perhaps TRBD2 (6 bases). CDR3 sequence: CASSLAGGITSGANVLTF. Here the CDR3 DNA reads TGTGCCAGCAGCTTAGCAGGCGGGATTACATCTGGGGCCAACGTCCTGACTTTC.